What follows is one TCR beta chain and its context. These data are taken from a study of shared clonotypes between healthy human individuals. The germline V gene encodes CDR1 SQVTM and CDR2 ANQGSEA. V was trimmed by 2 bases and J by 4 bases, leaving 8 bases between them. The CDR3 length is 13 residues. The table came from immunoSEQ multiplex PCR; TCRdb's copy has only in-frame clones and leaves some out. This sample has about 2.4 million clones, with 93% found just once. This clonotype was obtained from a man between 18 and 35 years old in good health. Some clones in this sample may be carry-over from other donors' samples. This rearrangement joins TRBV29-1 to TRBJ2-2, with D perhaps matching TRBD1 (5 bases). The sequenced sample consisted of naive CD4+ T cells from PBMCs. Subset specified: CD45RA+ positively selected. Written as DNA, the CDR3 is TGCAGCGTTGAACAGGGCCGCACCGGGGAGCTGTTTTTT. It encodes CSVEQGRTGELFF.